The rows below give T cell receptor beta chains drawn from one sample of a study of blood T cell repertoires in COVID-19. TCRdb's copy holds only in-frame clones and misses some; the assay was immunoSEQ multiplex PCR. The sample shows fewer than 200,000 clones, around 87% of them seen only once. Sequences were obtained from peripheral blood. The source of these receptors is a woman between 18 and 29 years old who had recovered from COVID-19. Each CDR3 is given with its conserved first and last residue. The order of the fields is D gene, V gene, J gene, clone size, CDR3 protein, CDR3 DNA. The D gene is left open where the match is weak. Size is stated for part of the rows, as once, few or many counts, or as a class when the clone is expanded.

TRBD1	TRBV3-1/TRBV3-2	TRBJ2-7	few	CASSRDRGAYEQYF	TGTGCCAGCAGCCGAGACAGGGGGGCCTACGAGCAGTACTTC
TRBD2	TRBV29-1	TRBJ2-1	-	CSVGRMGTSGRAYEQFF	TGCAGCGTAGGCCGTATGGGGACTAGCGGGAGGGCCTATGAGCAGTTCTTC
-	TRBV2	TRBJ2-3	-	CASSGGPGTDTQYF	TGTGCCAGCAGTGGGGGGCCGGGCACAGATACGCAGTATTTT
-	TRBV11-2	TRBJ2-3	-	CASSPATTSTDTQYF	TGTGCCAGCTCCCCGGCGACTACTAGCACAGATACGCAGTATTTT
-	TRBV19	TRBJ2-6	-	CASSIGSGFGANVLTF	TGTGCCAGTAGTATAGGTTCGGGATTTGGGGCCAACGTCCTGACTTTC
-	TRBV7-9	TRBJ2-3	-	CASSSSEGRTDTQYF	TGTGCCAGCAGCTCCTCTGAGGGCCGCACAGATACGCAGTATTTT
-	TRBV12-3/TRBV12-4	TRBJ1-2	-	CASTLGGDGYTF	TGTGCCAGCACCTTGGGGGGGGATGGCTACACCTTC
-	TRBV30	TRBJ2-1	-	CAWNAGSLADEQFF	TGTGCCTGGAACGCGGGCTCCCTTGCCGATGAGCAGTTCTTC
TRBD1	TRBV19	TRBJ1-5	-	CASSILTGASNQPQHF	TGTGCCAGTAGTATCTTGACAGGGGCGAGCAATCAGCCCCAGCATTTT
-	TRBV15	TRBJ2-5	-	CATSRAPEVGETQYF	TGTGCCACCAGCAGAGCACCAGAGGTAGGAGAGACCCAGTACTTC
-	TRBV7-2	TRBJ2-7	-	CASSERGRTYEQYF	TGTGCCAGCAGCGAACGGGGTCGGACCTACGAGCAGTACTTC
TRBD2	TRBV2	TRBJ2-3	-	CASSMTSASTDTQYF	TGTGCCAGCAGTATGACTAGCGCTAGCACAGATACGCAGTATTTT